This is a list of T cell receptor beta chains from one sample in a study of T-cell reconstitution after alpha-beta-depleted transplantation in children. TCRdb redid the calling of the PCR reads with MiXCR, one entry per CDR3 protein. The profile shows a few hundred thousand distinct CDR3 sequences, approximately 20% of them singletons. The sample in question was PBMCs from the stem cell graft donor, obtained from the stem cell graft. These receptors came from a human donor who donated a stem cell graft to a child with acute myeloid leukemia. Each CDR3 is given with its conserved first and last residue. The D gene is left open where the match is weak. Expanded clones get a size class; other rows say once, few or many, or leave the size out.

V gene	J gene	clone size	D gene	CDR3 protein	CDR3 DNA
TRBV20-1	TRBJ1-2	many	TRBD1	CSARDDLAGGYGYTF	TGCAGTGCTAGAGATGACTTGGCAGGGGGCTATGGCTACACCTTC
TRBV20-1	TRBJ2-1	.	TRBD2	CSARETGTSPYNEQFF	TGCAGTGCTAGAGAAACGGGGACTAGTCCTTACAATGAGCAGTTCTTC
TRBV28	TRBJ2-5	.	.	CASKGPMQETQYF	TGTGCCAGCAAGGGACCAATGCAAGAGACCCAGTACTTC
TRBV5-5	TRBJ2-5	few	TRBD1	CASSRPATGGETQYF	TGTGCCAGCAGCCGACCGGCGACAGGGGGAGAGACCCAGTACTTC
TRBV6-1	TRBJ2-1	few	.	CASSPGQPSYNEQFF	TGTGCCAGCAGCCCCGGACAGCCCTCCTACAATGAGCAGTTCTTC
TRBV7-3	TRBJ2-1	.	.	CASSLKHLGTDNEQFF	TGTGCCAGCAGCTTAAAACACCTAGGCACAGACAATGAGCAGTTCTTC
TRBV20-1	TRBJ2-1	.	TRBD1	CSAPGQGADEQFF	TGCAGTGCCCCCGGTCAGGGGGCAGATGAGCAGTTCTTC
TRBV12-3/TRBV12-4	TRBJ2-5	.	TRBD2	CASSRPRGGAQYF	TGTGCCAGCAGCCGTCCTAGGGGAGGGGCCCAGTACTTC
TRBV20-1	TRBJ2-5	few	TRBD1	CSASRYRGRIETQYF	TGCAGTGCTAGTAGATACAGGGGGCGAATAGAGACCCAGTACTTC
TRBV11-2	TRBJ2-7	.	.	CASSLLTVPYEQYF	TGTGCCAGCAGCCTCCTGACTGTGCCCTACGAGCAGTACTTC
TRBV2	TRBJ2-1	.	TRBD2	CASIQGLAGYSYNEQFF	TGTGCCAGCATCCAGGGACTAGCGGGGTACTCCTACAATGAGCAGTTCTTC
TRBV6-5	TRBJ2-7	.	.	CASSSNRGRVAYEQYF	TGTGCCAGCAGTTCCAACCGGGGCAGGGTTGCCTACGAGCAGTACTTC
TRBV12-3/TRBV12-4	TRBJ2-1	.	TRBD2	CASSLISGVYNEQFF	TGTGCCAGCAGTTTAATTAGCGGGGTCTACAATGAGCAGTTCTTC
TRBV24-1	TRBJ2-1	.	TRBD2	CATSELSGSVDEQFF	TGTGCCACCAGTGAACTGAGCGGGAGCGTCGATGAGCAGTTCTTC
TRBV7-9	TRBJ1-1	.	.	CASSYQEGMNTEAFF	TGTGCCAGCAGTTACCAGGAGGGCATGAACACTGAAGCTTTCTTT
TRBV20-1	TRBJ2-7	.	TRBD2	CSASGTLGLALRSYEQYF	TGCAGTGCTAGCGGGACACTGGGACTAGCGTTAAGGTCCTACGAGCAGTACTTC
TRBV13	TRBJ2-7	.	TRBD2	CASSGEGLADYYEQYF	TGTGCCAGCAGCGGAGAGGGACTAGCGGACTACTACGAGCAGTACTTC
TRBV4-1	TRBJ2-2	few	.	CASSVEANTGELFF	TGCGCCAGCTCCGTTGAGGCGAACACCGGGGAGCTGTTTTTT
TRBV6-2/TRBV6-3	TRBJ2-3	.	.	CASSPLHGVGDTQYF	TGTGCCAGCAGCCCCCTACACGGGGTCGGAGATACGCAGTATTTT
TRBV29-1	TRBJ2-5	few	TRBD2	CSVDFPGPAPNSGRLGETQYF	TGCAGCGTTGATTTTCCTGGCCCGGCGCCCAATAGCGGGAGGCTGGGGGAGACCCAGTACTTC
TRBV12-3/TRBV12-4	TRBJ1-2	many	.	CASSSAKMDGYTF	TGTGCCAGCAGTTCTGCGAAGATGGATGGCTACACCTTC
TRBV4-3	TRBJ2-7	few	.	CASSQDRITLHVYEQYF	TGCGCCAGCAGCCAAGATCGTATAACGCTCCACGTTTACGAGCAGTACTTC
TRBV7-3	TRBJ2-1	many	TRBD2	CASSQGHPGTSGRRNEQFF	TGTGCCAGCAGCCAGGGACATCCCGGGACTAGCGGGAGGAGGAATGAGCAGTTCTTC
TRBV12-3/TRBV12-4	TRBJ1-1	.	.	CASSPRTKTLGRTGNTEAFF	TGTGCCAGCAGTCCTAGAACAAAAACCCTTGGACGGACCGGGAACACTGAAGCTTTCTTT
TRBV3-1	TRBJ2-5	few	.	CASSQVWETQYF	TGTGCCAGCAGCCAAGTGTGGGAGACCCAGTACTTC
TRBV9	TRBJ2-1	few	TRBD2	CASNNHRDRLAGGYNEQFF	TGTGCCAGCAATAACCACAGGGATAGACTAGCGGGAGGCTACAATGAGCAGTTCTTC
TRBV12-3/TRBV12-4	TRBJ2-7	.	.	CASSLSAGGAEQYF	TGTGCCAGCAGTTTATCGGCGGGCGGAGCCGAGCAGTACTTC
TRBV4-1	TRBJ2-2	few	TRBD1	CASRRTGGAPGELFF	TGCGCCAGCAGGCGGACAGGGGGCGCGCCCGGGGAGCTGTTTTTT
TRBV4-2	TRBJ2-7	many	.	CASSHSGREQYF	TGTGCCAGCAGCCACTCGGGGCGCGAGCAGTACTTC
TRBV12-3/TRBV12-4	TRBJ1-6	.	.	CASSLRGETPLHF	TGTGCCAGCAGTTTAAGGGGGGAGACACCCCTCCACTTT
TRBV28	TRBJ2-7	few	.	CASSLSIGPTYEQYF	TGTGCCAGCAGTCTCTCGATCGGGCCAACCTACGAGCAGTACTTC
TRBV10-3	TRBJ2-1	many	TRBD2	CAIGTTSYNEQFF	TGTGCCATCGGGACTACCTCCTACAATGAGCAGTTCTTC
TRBV6-5	TRBJ2-3	few	TRBD2	CASSYLGGRATDTQYF	TGTGCCAGCAGTTACCTCGGCGGGAGGGCCACAGATACGCAGTATTTT
TRBV29-1	TRBJ2-7	few	TRBD2	CSVEFSGRYEQYF	TGCAGCGTTGAGTTTAGCGGGAGATACGAGCAGTACTTC
TRBV2	TRBJ2-2	few	TRBD2	CASSGSSGSTGELFF	TGTGCCAGCAGTGGGTCCAGCGGGAGCACCGGGGAGCTGTTTTTT
TRBV29-1	TRBJ1-1	many	.	CSGGTHSNTEAFF	TGCAGCGGGGGGACCCACAGTAACACTGAAGCTTTCTTT